The 26 T cell receptor beta chains reported below all come from one sample, sequenced in a study of cytomegalovirus exposure and HLA in healthy donors. Primers included in the PCR were 60 Vbeta and 13 Jbeta primers. Some clones are missing from TCRdb's copy, which holds only in-frame ones; the method was immunoSEQ multiplex PCR. Of tens of thousands of clones listed, 78% are singletons. Material for sequencing was PBMCs. The receptor source for this set is a man aged 35-49 years in good health and CMV-seronegative.

V usage is TRBV28 and J usage is TRBJ2-7; 9 bases are shared with TRBD1. J lost 3 bases, V lost 9 bases, and 9 bases had no gene match. The CDR3 totals 14 residues. CDR1 and CDR2 from the germline V gene are MDHEN and SYDVKM. The CDR3 is CARNPGTGYYEQYF. In DNA, the CDR3 is TGTGCCAGAAACCCCGGGACAGGGTACTACGAGCAGTACTTC.

This clone was seen a few times. This rearrangement joins TRBV29-1 to TRBJ2-7; 8 bases match TRBD1. The CDR3 sequence is 15 residues long. Per germline, CDR1 SQVTM and CDR2 ANQGSEA. Germline trimming cut 3 bases from V and 4 bases from J; bases unmatched to any gene: 11. CDR3 sequence (DNA): TGCAGCGTTGATCTAACGACAGGGGCGGGATACGAGCAGTACTTC. Protein product: CSVDLTTGAGYEQYF.

This clone occurred a few times. V usage is TRBV10-3 and J usage is TRBJ2-1; 7 nucleotides agree with TRBD2. CDR3 length equals 15 residues. The V segment lost 10 bases and the J segment 5 bases; nucleotides outside the gene matches: 14. From germline, CDR1 is ENHRY and CDR2 SYGVKD. CDR3 nucleotide sequence: TGTGCCACCGAGAGAGGGCGGGAGTTAGACAATGAGCAGTTCTTC. This translates into CATERGRELDNEQFF.

The V and J genes are TRBV29-1 and TRBJ2-1; 9 bases align to TRBD2. With 5 bases clipped from V and 0 bases from J, the junction kept 8 bases outside the gene matches. The germline gives CDR1 SQVTM, CDR2 ANQGSEA. This CDR3 comprises 16 residues. CDR3 amino acids: CSVQPGREGSYNEQFF. CDR3 in DNA: TGCAGCGTTCAACCTGGGCGGGAGGGCTCCTACAATGAGCAGTTCTTC.

CDR3 region: CAIQTGGNYGYTF. CDR3 nucleotides: TGTGCCATCCAGACAGGGGGCAACTATGGCTACACCTTC. The chain uses TRBV28 and TRBJ1-2; 10 nucleotides match TRBD1. The V and J ends lost 10 bases and 2 bases, in that order; junction bases with no gene match: 4. Per germline, CDR1 MDHEN and CDR2 SYDVKM. The CDR3 is 13 residues long.

J is TRBJ1-4 and V is TRBV4-3; 9 nucleotides align to TRBD1. There are 15 residues in the CDR3. With 0 bases clipped from V and 10 bases from J, the junction kept 6 bases outside the gene matches. Germline CDR1 and CDR2: LGHNA and YSLEER. CDR3 bases: TGCGCCAGCAGCCAAGACCCGGACAGGGGACGAAAACTGTTTTTT. As protein: CASSQDPDRGRKLFF.

The chain combines TRBV27 with TRBJ2-5, with TRBD1 matching 7 bases. Germline V CDR1 and CDR2: MNHEY, SMNVEV (reference sequence). There are 12 residues in the CDR3. V trimming: 4 bases; J trimming: 5 bases; junction bases outside the gene matches: 1. CDR3 in DNA: TGTGCCAGCAGTTACAGGGGCGAGACCCAGTACTTC. Protein sequence: CASSYRGETQYF.

The chain recombines TRBV4-1 with TRBJ2-3; 9 bases line up with TRBD2. Germline values: CDR1 MGHRA, CDR2 YSYEKL. After removal of 0 bases from V and 1 base from J, the junction contained 8 bases not matched to a gene. The CDR3 totals 18 residues. CDR3 DNA: TGCGCCAGCAGCCAAGATAAGGAAGCGGGAGGTCGCACAGATACGCAGTATTTT. Translated, it gives CASSQDKEAGGRTDTQYF.

This rearrangement joins TRBV28 to TRBJ1-2; weak D call: TRBD1 (6 bases). The CDR3 totals 12 residues. Trimming pared 5 bases from V and 4 bases from J, leaving 8 bases between. Germline-derived CDR1 and CDR2 are MDHEN and SYDVKM. The CDR3: CASSPQGYGYTF. The CDR3 DNA sequence: TGTGCCAGCAGTCCACAGGGCTATGGCTACACCTTC.

The chain recombines TRBV27 with TRBJ1-2, with D unclear. Germline CDR1 reads MNHEY; CDR2 reads SMNVEV (reference sequence). Trimming left V 8 bases short and J 4 bases short, with 11 bases between. The CDR3 consists of 12 residues. The CDR3 is CASRTAGYGYTF. As DNA, the CDR3 is TGTGCCAGCCGGACGGCGGGCTATGGCTACACCTTC.

This clone has just a few counts. The J gene is TRBJ1-1, the V gene TRBV6-5; no clear D. Germline assignment: CDR1 MNHEY and CDR2 SVGAGI. Between the trimmed V and J ends, which lost 6 bases and 1 base, there was a span of 6 bases. This CDR3 comprises 12 residues. The chain's CDR3 is CASRRQNTEAFF. The CDR3 DNA reads as TGTGCCAGCAGACGACAGAACACTGAAGCTTTCTTT.

V and J are TRBV5-6 and TRBJ2-5; 7 nucleotides line up with TRBD2. Trimming at V came to 7 bases and at J to 5 bases, leaving 5 bases not matched to a gene. This CDR3 has 12 amino acids. Germline V gene sequence: CDR1 SGHDT, CDR2 YYEEEE. The CDR3 protein is CASQLATETQYF. In DNA form, the CDR3 reads TGTGCCAGCCAACTAGCGACGGAGACCCAGTACTTC.

In its sample, this clone ranks as medium-sized. The chain couples TRBV7-8 to TRBJ1-1; D gene ambiguous. This CDR3 comprises 17 residues. Per germline, CDR1 SGHVS and CDR2 FQNEAQ. Trimming took off 1 base at V and 5 bases at J, with 20 bases between the two ends. The CDR3 spells CASSLGEATRWGTEAFF. For the CDR3, the DNA is TGTGCCAGCAGCTTAGGGGAGGCGACCCGGTGGGGAACTGAAGCTTTCTTT.

This chain links TRBV19 with TRBJ1-1, with 7 nucleotides matching TRBD1. This CDR3 has 14 amino acids. V dropped 5 bases and J dropped 0; count of bases not matched to a gene: 3. CDR1 is LNHDA and CDR2 is SQIVND in the germline V gene (reference sequence). CDR3 amino acids: CASSFGQVNTEAFF. The CDR3 DNA reads as TGTGCCAGTAGTTTCGGACAGGTGAACACTGAAGCTTTCTTT.

On this clone: One junction end does not reproduce the germline sequence, and a read error may be involved. The chain is built from TRBV7-7 and TRBJ2-5; the D gene is possibly TRBD1 (5 bases). Germline CDR1 SSHAT, CDR2 FNYEAQ (reference sequence). The CDR3 contains 15 residues. CDR3 in DNA: TGTGCTAGCAGCCGTACCCAGGGATTGCAAGAGACCCAGTACTTC. Its translation: CASSRTQGLQETQYF.

This chain joins TRBV7-9 and TRBJ2-1; D ambiguous. The ends were cut back, 1 base at V and 4 bases at J, with 8 bases in the middle. Germline V gene sequence: CDR1 SEHNR, CDR2 FQNEAQ (reference sequence). This CDR3 has 14 amino acids. CDR3 DNA sequence: TGTGCCAGCAGCTTAGTTCGAGTTTACAATGAGCAGTTCTTC. The encoded protein is CASSLVRVYNEQFF.

This chain connects TRBV7-8 to TRBJ2-3, with 8 bases that match TRBD1. J lost 4 bases, V lost 1 base, and 4 bases had no gene match. The CDR3 is made up of 15 amino acids. Germline CDR1 SGHVS, CDR2 FQNEAQ. This chain's CDR3 is CASSLEGQASDTQYF. CDR3 nucleotides: TGTGCCAGCAGCTTAGAGGGACAGGCGTCAGATACGCAGTATTTT.

This clone was detected only once. The CDR3: CASSLVTGTEAFF. In nucleotides, the CDR3 is TGTGCCAGCAGCTTAGTAACGGGAACTGAAGCTTTCTTT. The V call is TRBV7-9, the J call TRBJ1-1; D remains ambiguous. The V gene lost 1 base and the J gene lost 5 bases, with 8 bases spanning the gap. Germline V gives CDR1 SEHNR, CDR2 FQNEAQ (reference sequence). The CDR3 covers 13 residues.

The rearrangement joins TRBV19 to TRBJ2-3, with TRBD1 matching over 7 bases. V lost 6 bases, J lost 8 bases, and 5 bases stayed unmatched. Looked up from germline, CDR1 is LNHDA and CDR2 is SQIVND (reference sequence). The CDR3 contains 12 residues. The CDR3 is CASSKGQVTQYF. The CDR3 coding sequence is TGTGCCAGTAGCAAAGGACAGGTTACGCAGTATTTT.

This rearrangement joins TRBV28 to TRBJ2-7; TRBD2 matches 7 bases. The J segment lost 6 bases and the V segment lost 8 bases, leaving 7 bases of the junction unmatched. This CDR3 contains 12 residues. CDR1 is MDHEN, CDR2 SYDVKM, per germline. The CDR3 nucleotides read TGTGCCAGCGTCTTCTCGGGAGGCGAGCAGTACTTC. It specifies CASVFSGGEQYF.

The chain links TRBV6-5 to TRBJ2-1; 10 bases agree with TRBD2. Germline V lookup: CDR1 MNHEY, CDR2 SVGAGI. V shed 6 bases, J shed 2 bases, and the junction held 4 bases outside the gene matches. The CDR3 length is 15 residues. The CDR3 loop reads CASRGGLAAYNEQFF. The CDR3 nucleotides read TGTGCCAGCAGAGGTGGACTAGCGGCCTACAATGAGCAGTTCTTC.

The chain uses TRBV7-9 and TRBJ1-5, with unresolved D. V was trimmed by 5 bases and J by 0 bases, leaving 8 bases between them. Germline-derived CDR1 and CDR2 are SEHNR and FQNEAQ (reference sequence). The CDR3 is made up of 14 amino acids. The CDR3 is CASSPVVSNQPQHF. The CDR3 region has the DNA TGTGCCAGCAGCCCGGTTGTTAGCAATCAGCCCCAGCATTTT.

This clone is a singleton in its sample. The chain recombines TRBV9 with TRBJ1-1; weak D call: TRBD1 (5 bases). The CDR3 spans 14 residues. The germline V gene has CDR1 SGDLS and CDR2 YYNGEE. V dropped 3 bases and J dropped 2 bases, with 11 bases sitting between them. The CDR3 is CASSAAGGNTEAFF. The CDR3 DNA follows: TGTGCCAGCAGCGCCGCCGGGGGTAACACTGAAGCTTTCTTT.

The chain is built from TRBV19 and TRBJ2-6, with TRBD1 matching over 12 bases. Germline CDR1 is LNHDA and CDR2 is SQIVND (reference sequence). The CDR3 has 17 amino acids. V lost 6 bases to trimming and J lost 4 bases; unmatched junction nucleotides: 7. CDR3 nucleotides: TGTGCCAGTAGACCGGGACAGGGGGCGTCAGGGGCCAACGTCCTGACTTTC. It codes for CASRPGQGASGANVLTF.

The V gene is TRBV5-1, the J gene TRBJ2-7; TRBD2 agrees at 9 bases. Germline V gene data show CDR1 as SGHRS and CDR2 as YFSETQ. This CDR3 comprises 14 residues. The V and J ends lost 2 bases and 7 bases, in that order; junction bases with no gene match: 7. CDR3 sequence (DNA): TGCGCCAGCAGCTTAGGTAGCGGGAGTCGAGAGCAGTACTTC. Its protein product is CASSLGSGSREQYF.

Details on this clone: The sample contains more than one DNA sequence encoding this CDR3. The chain couples TRBV5-1 to TRBJ2-5; TRBD2 matches 15 bases. Germline loops: CDR1 SGHRS, CDR2 YFSETQ. The length of the CDR3 is 15 residues. Losses at the gene ends were 4 bases for V and 5 bases for J; bases not matched to a gene: 3. CDR3 loop: CASSPGLAGGETQYF. CDR3 DNA sequence: TGCGCCAGCAGCCCGGGACTAGCGGGAGGTGAGACCCAGTACTTC.